The clone carrying this TCR beta chain has a count of ten or more. Its antigen is as yet unknown. CDR3 length equals 13 residues. Germline V gene data show CDR1 as SQVTM and CDR2 as ANQGSEA. Trimming removed 6 bases from V and 4 bases from J; junction bases left unmatched: 8. It was from roughly 20-30 mg of unsorted bulk tissue that RNA and DNA were co-extracted. The study enrolled treatment-naive patients with chronic HBV infection. This sample was taken from a study of tumor-infiltrating lymphocytes in primary liver carcinoma. Study results and caveats: Against blood, tumors held a significantly higher top-250-clone fraction (p = 0.039).

TCR beta cDNA was reverse-transcribed from about 500 ng of total RNA. The reaction used a constant-region primer and ProtoScript II reverse transcriptase. The TCR beta library was amplified through three nested multiplex PCR rounds in a modified ARM-PCR procedure. Both of the initial two PCR rounds ran for around 9 cycles and employed TRBV1-TRBV30 forward primers alongside a C-beta reverse primer. One entry per CDR3 protein, called by TCRdb with MiXCR from the multiplex PCR reads. Here the sample spans about 78,000 distinct CDR3 sequences, 70% to 80% being singletons. The sequenced sample consisted of liver tumor tissue from sampling region 4. As for subset: tumor region T4, right-lateral pole. This sequence was found in a woman in her sixties or seventies with primary liver carcinoma and hepatitis B virus infection. The gene calls are TRBV29-1 and TRBJ1-2, with 7 bases identical to TRBD1. This CDR3 is CSVDRDSGYGYTF. Written as DNA, the CDR3 is TGCAGCGTGGACCGGGACAGTGGCTATGGCTACACCTTC.